This is a list of T cell receptor beta chains from one sample in a study of CD8 T cells in Susac syndrome. TCRdb used MiXCR to reprocess the immunoSEQ multiplex PCR reads, holding one entry per CDR3 protein. Altogether 75,000 or so distinct CDR3 sequences are present, about 93% being singletons, with the ten largest covering roughly 0.97%. Specimen: CD8+ T cells from PBMCs. All receptors derive from a human donor with Susac syndrome. CDR3s include the opening cysteine and the closing phenylalanine or tryptophan. A D gene is named only where the DNA matches it firmly. Some rows mark clone size as missing; the rest say once, few, many or name a class of expanded clone.

J,size,V,D,CDR3,DNA
TRBJ1-2,NA,TRBV29-1,TRBD1,CSVLDRVANYGYTF,TGCAGCGTCCTAGACAGGGTCGCTAACTATGGCTACACCTTC
TRBJ2-7,NA,TRBV20-1,TRBD2,CSASGTSGGAVEQYF,TGCAGTGCTAGCGGGACTAGCGGGGGGGCGGTCGAGCAGTACTTC
TRBJ2-5,NA,TRBV5-6,TRBD2,CASSLGLAGTETQYF,TGTGCCAGCAGCCTGGGACTAGCGGGGACGGAGACCCAGTACTTC
TRBJ2-5,few,TRBV6-2/TRBV6-3,TRBD1,CASSLMTGGGLETQYF,TGTGCCAGCAGTTTGATGACAGGGGGTGGTTTAGAGACCCAGTACTTC
TRBJ2-7,NA,TRBV27,NA,CASSLRAYGSYEQYF,TGTGCCAGCAGTTTAAGGGCGTACGGATCCTACGAGCAGTACTTC
TRBJ1-4,NA,TRBV27,NA,CASSPLPWGYNEKLFF,TGTGCCAGCAGTCCCCTCCCCTGGGGTTATAATGAAAAACTGTTTTTT
TRBJ2-7,NA,TRBV4-2,NA,CASSQEAPYEQYF,TGTGCCAGCAGCCAAGAGGCCCCCTACGAGCAGTACTTC
TRBJ1-1,NA,TRBV29-1,TRBD1,CSVEAFPGQGRGSEAFF,TGCAGCGTTGAAGCCTTTCCGGGACAGGGACGGGGATCTGAAGCTTTCTTT
TRBJ2-5,NA,TRBV12-3/TRBV12-4,NA,CASAAGTQETQYF,TGTGCCAGCGCCGCAGGGACCCAAGAGACCCAGTACTTC
TRBJ2-7,NA,TRBV30,TRBD1,CAWTSAGGSEQYF,TGTGCCTGGACTTCCGCAGGGGGTTCCGAGCAGTACTTC
TRBJ1-5,once,TRBV28,NA,CASSHHSPNQPQHF,TGTGCCAGCAGCCATCATTCCCCGAATCAGCCCCAGCATTTT
TRBJ2-2,NA,TRBV28,NA,CASSLSGAGELFF,TGTGCCAGCAGTTTATCCGGGGCCGGGGAGCTGTTTTTT
TRBJ2-1,NA,TRBV27,TRBD2,CASSLLREGRDNEQFF,TGTGCCAGCAGTTTACTGCGGGAGGGCCGCGACAATGAGCAGTTCTTC
TRBJ2-1,NA,TRBV14,NA,CASKDGSSYNEQFF,TGTGCCAGTAAGGACGGGTCCTCCTACAATGAGCAGTTCTTC
TRBJ1-2,NA,TRBV19,TRBD1,CASRGQEHYGYTF,TGTGCCAGTAGAGGACAGGAGCACTATGGCTACACCTTC
TRBJ1-2,NA,TRBV30,NA,CAWSQWGNYGYTF,TGTGCCTGGAGCCAATGGGGGAACTATGGCTACACCTTC
TRBJ2-7,NA,TRBV7-9,TRBD2,CASSSSGTPYEQYF,TGTGCCAGCAGCTCAAGCGGGACCCCCTACGAGCAGTACTTC
TRBJ2-2,NA,TRBV15,TRBD2,CATSRDGTSGSTGELFF,TGTGCCACCAGCAGAGATGGGACTAGCGGGAGCACCGGGGAGCTGTTTTTT
TRBJ2-7,NA,TRBV19,NA,CASGISLYSYEQYF,TGTGCCAGTGGAATAAGCCTTTACTCCTACGAGCAGTACTTC
TRBJ1-1,NA,TRBV7-9,NA,CASSSVDRINTEAFF,TGTGCCAGCAGCTCCGTCGACAGGATTAACACTGAAGCTTTCTTT
TRBJ2-7,few,TRBV24-1,NA,CATGPLPTYEQYF,TGTGCCACCGGCCCCCTCCCCACCTACGAGCAGTACTTC
TRBJ1-1,NA,TRBV27,TRBD1,CASSPGQVPSTEAFF,TGTGCCAGCAGTCCGGGACAGGTCCCCTCCACTGAAGCTTTCTTT
TRBJ1-5,NA,TRBV12-3/TRBV12-4,TRBD1,CASSPGQVSNQPQHF,TGTGCCAGCAGTCCGGGACAGGTCTCCAATCAGCCCCAGCATTTT
TRBJ2-7,NA,TRBV27,TRBD1,CASNVTLMDRAGHEQYF,TGTGCCAGCAACGTCACCCTCATGGACAGGGCCGGCCACGAGCAGTACTTC
TRBJ2-2,NA,TRBV15,NA,CATSRTDLITTGELFF,TGTGCCACCAGCAGAACGGACTTAATAACTACTGGGGAGCTGTTTTTT
TRBJ2-7,NA,TRBV29-1,TRBD2,CSVLVASGPSSYEQYF,TGCAGCGTTTTAGTGGCTAGCGGGCCGAGCTCCTACGAGCAGTACTTC
TRBJ1-1,NA,TRBV28,NA,CASIQKTNTEAFF,TGTGCCAGCATTCAAAAAACGAACACTGAAGCTTTCTTT
TRBJ2-7,NA,TRBV27,TRBD1,CASGPPTGGVAYEQYF,TGTGCCAGCGGCCCCCCGACAGGGGGGGTGGCCTACGAGCAGTACTTC
TRBJ2-5,NA,TRBV9,NA,CASSVGSRGVGETQYF,TGTGCCAGCAGCGTAGGTTCCCGAGGGGTGGGAGAGACCCAGTACTTC
TRBJ1-1,NA,TRBV5-1,NA,CASLVGQQAFF,TGCGCCAGCCTAGTTGGACAGCAAGCTTTCTTT
TRBJ2-7,NA,TRBV14,NA,CASSHGAAYEQYF,TGTGCCAGCAGCCATGGGGCCGCCTACGAGCAGTACTTC
TRBJ2-7,NA,TRBV11-2,NA,CASSLIALSYEQYF,TGTGCCAGCAGCTTAATTGCGCTCTCCTACGAGCAGTACTTC
TRBJ2-5,NA,TRBV30,NA,CAYSGLQETQYF,TGTGCCTATAGCGGACTCCAAGAGACCCAGTACTTC
TRBJ2-5,NA,TRBV20-1,NA,CSARDRNSSPGTQYF,TGCAGTGCTAGAGACCGAAACAGCTCCCCGGGGACCCAGTACTTC
TRBJ2-1,once,TRBV7-3,NA,CASSLLGRARDEQFF,TGTGCCAGCAGCTTACTGGGACGGGCGAGGGATGAGCAGTTCTTC
TRBJ2-4,NA,TRBV28,NA,CASSSRNDGAKNIQYF,TGTGCCAGCAGTTCCCGGAACGACGGAGCCAAAAACATTCAGTACTTC
TRBJ2-5,NA,TRBV28,TRBD1,CASSSLSLDRGIETQYF,TGTGCCAGCAGTTCTCTCTCCCTAGACAGGGGGATAGAGACCCAGTACTTC
TRBJ2-7,once,TRBV9,NA,CASSETPFLEQYF,TGTGCCAGCAGTGAAACGCCCTTCCTGGAGCAGTACTTC
TRBJ2-7,once,TRBV24-1,NA,CATSRENNWEQYF,TGTGCCACCAGTCGGGAAAACAATTGGGAGCAGTACTTC
TRBJ2-1,NA,TRBV19,NA,CASSFPGVEYNEQFF,TGTGCCAGTAGTTTCCCAGGGGTTGAGTACAATGAGCAGTTCTTC